The 12 T cell receptor beta chains below all came from one sample that was sequenced in a study of cytomegalovirus exposure and HLA in healthy donors (dated by TCRdb to 2015 to 2018). Libraries were made using the immunoSEQ multiplex PCR assay. A mixture of 60 forward primers for TCR Vbeta segments and 13 reverse primers for TCR Jbeta segments was used in the multiplex PCR. The table was pulled from immuneACCESS by TCRdb, which kept in-frame rearrangements only. Such tables lose some clones; where checked, under half of the loss comes from unresolved V genes, and the rest has no known cause. Present in this sample are around 150,000 clones, around four fifths of which were seen just once. The biggest ten clones account for about 1.3% of the sample. The sample comprised PBMCs. These receptors came from a woman between 45 and 60 years old in good health and CMV-seronegative.

This clone was detected a few times. The V call is TRBV7-2, the J call TRBJ2-3; D remains ambiguous. Trimming removed 0 bases from V and 4 bases from J, with 8 bases in between. Germline V gene sequence: CDR1 SGHTA, CDR2 FQGNSA. The CDR3 runs 14 residues. The CDR3 DNA reads as TGTGCCAGCAGCTTAGCGCTCACTGCAGATACGCAGTATTTT. It specifies CASSLALTADTQYF.

This clone appeared once. The gene calls are TRBV6-5 and TRBJ1-1, with TRBD1 matching 7 bases. V shed 6 bases, J shed 8 bases, and the junction held 9 bases outside the gene matches. The CDR3 spans 13 residues. Germline-derived CDR1 and CDR2 are MNHEY and SVGAGI. As DNA, the CDR3 is TGTGCCAGCAGCAGGGGGGCGACAGGGGAAGCTTTCTTT. Amino acids: CASSRGATGEAFF.

This chain links TRBV27 with TRBJ1-2; D may be TRBD1 (5 bases). V lost 5 bases, J lost 5 bases, and 15 bases lay in between. Germline values: CDR1 MNHEY, CDR2 SMNVEV (reference sequence). The CDR3 sequence is 14 residues long. In DNA, the CDR3 is TGTGCCAGCAGTCTCCAGGGCGGGGCTTATGGCTACACCTTC. As protein: CASSLQGGAYGYTF.

The chain has TRBV9 and TRBJ2-1; TRBD2 might be the D (6 bases). V was clipped by 0 bases and J by 3 bases, with 10 bases between them. The CDR3 has 15 amino acids. From germline, CDR1 is SGDLS and CDR2 YYNGEE. This CDR3 is CASSVVADYYNEQFF. In nucleotides, the CDR3 is TGTGCCAGCAGCGTAGTAGCGGATTACTACAATGAGCAGTTCTTC.

In its sample, this clone was seen many times. The chain has TRBV6-5 and TRBJ1-4; 8 bases match TRBD1. This CDR3 spans 14 amino acids. The V and J ends lost 5 bases and 6 bases, in that order; junction bases with no gene match: 5. CDR1 is MNHEY and CDR2 is SVGAGI in the germline V gene. Here the CDR3 reads CASSNQGAHEKLFF. The CDR3 DNA sequence: TGTGCCAGCAGTAACCAGGGGGCTCATGAAAAACTGTTTTTT.

The rearrangement uses TRBV5-1 and TRBJ2-1; 7 nucleotides agree with TRBD2. The CDR3 has 13 amino acids. In germline, CDR1 is SGHRS, CDR2 YFSETQ. With 9 bases clipped from V and 5 bases from J, the junction kept 8 bases outside the gene matches. CDR3 bases: TGCGCCACTACGCTAGCGGCGAACAATGAGCAGTTCTTC. Its protein is CATTLAANNEQFF.

The V call is TRBV5-1, the J call TRBJ2-5, with unresolved D. V was pared by 0 bases and J by 2 bases, with 11 bases between. Germline V gene data show CDR1 as SGHRS and CDR2 as YFSETQ. The CDR3 is 15 amino acids. The CDR3 DNA reads TGCGCCAGCAGCTTGGGCCCAAGGCGGCAAGAGACCCAGTACTTC. As protein: CASSLGPRRQETQYF.

V is TRBV27 and J is TRBJ1-6, with a tentative D call TRBD1 (6 bases). Germline-derived CDR1 and CDR2 are MNHEY and SMNVEV (reference sequence). The CDR3 contains 17 residues. V lost 5 bases to trimming and J lost 5 bases, with 19 bases between them. This CDR3 is CASSPQGPPLHNSPLHF. The CDR3, as DNA: TGTGCCAGCAGTCCCCAGGGGCCCCCGCTACATAATTCACCCCTCCACTTT.

V gene TRBV2 combines with J gene TRBJ1-5, with 7 bases aligning to TRBD1. J gave up 1 base and V 6 bases, and 6 bases lay outside the gene matches. CDR1 is SNHLY and CDR2 is FYNNEI in the germline V gene. This CDR3 is 15 amino acids long. CDR3 nucleotide sequence: TGTGCCAGCAGGGAGACAGGGACCAGCAATCAGCCCCAGCATTTT. Its translation: CASRETGTSNQPQHF. Together with reference TRBV2 and TRBJ1-5, the CDR3 gives the full variable domain: EPEVTQTPSHQVTQMGQEVILRCVPISNHLYFYWYRQILGQKVEFLVSFYNNEISEKSEIFDDQFSVERPDGSNFTLKIRSTKLEDSAMYFCASRETGTSNQPQHFGDGTRLSIL.

The CDR3 DNA reads TGTGCCAGTAGTATAGACCGGACACGGAATGGCTACACCTTC. Protein product: CASSIDRTRNGYTF. The J gene is TRBJ1-2, the V gene TRBV19; D is possibly TRBD1 (5 bases). The V end lost 0 bases, the J end lost 6 bases, and 11 bases lay between the germline ends. CDR1 is LNHDA, CDR2 SQIVND, per germline (reference sequence). This CDR3 contains 14 residues. Full variable domain (missing parts from reference TRBV19 and TRBJ1-2): DGGITQSPKYLFRKEGQNVTLSCEQNLNHDAMYWYRQDPGQGLRLIYYSQIVNDFQKGDIAEGYSVSREKKESFPLTVTSAQKNPTAFYLCASSIDRTRNGYTFGSGTRLTVV.

This chain joins TRBV16 and TRBJ2-3; weak D call: TRBD2 (5 bases). The ends were cut back, 10 bases at V and 1 base at J, with 21 bases in the middle. The CDR3 consists of 16 residues. The germline CDR1 and CDR2 sequences are KGHSY and FQNENV. The CDR3 protein is CATKNQRKAGTDTQYF. The CDR3 nucleotides read TGTGCCACCAAGAACCAACGAAAAGCGGGCACAGATACGCAGTATTTT.

This rearrangement joins TRBV29-1 to TRBJ2-5; no clear D gene. TRBJ2-7 explains the end of the DNA better; the J call may be wrong. CDR1 is SQVTM, CDR2 ANQGSEA, per germline. The CDR3 is 14 residues long. CDR3 residues: CSVARAAISYEQYF. The DNA for the CDR3 is TGCAGCGTTGCGCGAGCCGCGATCTCCTACGAGCAGTACTTC.